One T cell receptor beta chain is described in this entry. Its antigen is unknown. Once obtained from cultured CD4+ T cells, the DNA was sequenced using the Oncomine TCR Beta short-read assay. The template was genomic DNA from cultured CD4+ T cells. Using its own MiXCR run on the PCR reads, TCRdb lists one record per CDR3 protein. Of 9,500 to 11,000 distinct CDR3 sequences detected, 25% to 35% appear once; the ten largest clones hold approximately 13%. Treatment defined: roughly 11-day PBMC culture with coronavirus spike peptide pools or control peptides (ViraFEST assay). CD4+ T cells that came from the unexposed donor were collected before the COVID-19 pandemic (2011-2018). Looked up from germline, CDR1 is SGHDN and CDR2 is FVKESK. Trimming left V 1 base short and J 1 base short, with 6 bases between. The CDR3 consists of 14 residues. This entry comes from a study of vaccination and CD4 T cells after COVID-19. Across the whole study: Stimulation of cells relied on overlapping spike peptides derived from SARS-CoV-2, HCoV-NL63, HCoV-OC43 and HCoV-229E.

The clonotype was recovered from a human donor in good health. Sequenced material: CD4+ T cells from blood, cultured in vitro. V usage is TRBV14 and J usage is TRBJ2-3, with D possibly matching TRBD2 (5 bases). The CDR3, as DNA: TGTGCCAGCAGCCAAGCTAGCCGCACAGATACGCAGTATTTT. Translation gives CASSQASRTDTQYF.